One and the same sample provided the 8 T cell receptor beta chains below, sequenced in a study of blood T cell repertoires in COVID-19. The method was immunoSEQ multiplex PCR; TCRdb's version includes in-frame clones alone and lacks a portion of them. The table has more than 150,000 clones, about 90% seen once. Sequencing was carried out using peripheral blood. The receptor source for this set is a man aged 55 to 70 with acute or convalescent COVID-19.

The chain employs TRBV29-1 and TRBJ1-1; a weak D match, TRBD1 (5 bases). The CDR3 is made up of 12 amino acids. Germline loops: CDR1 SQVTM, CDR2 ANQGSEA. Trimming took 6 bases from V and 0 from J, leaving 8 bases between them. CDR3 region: CSVDIVNTEAFF. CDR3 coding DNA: TGCAGCGTGGACATAGTGAACACTGAAGCTTTCTTT.

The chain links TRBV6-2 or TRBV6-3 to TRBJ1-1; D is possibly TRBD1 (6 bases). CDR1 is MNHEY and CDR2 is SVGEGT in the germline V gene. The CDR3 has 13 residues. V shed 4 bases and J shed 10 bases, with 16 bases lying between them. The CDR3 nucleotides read TGTGCCAGCAGTTTAACAGGGACCCGCGGAGCTTTCTTT. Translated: CASSLTGTRGAFF.

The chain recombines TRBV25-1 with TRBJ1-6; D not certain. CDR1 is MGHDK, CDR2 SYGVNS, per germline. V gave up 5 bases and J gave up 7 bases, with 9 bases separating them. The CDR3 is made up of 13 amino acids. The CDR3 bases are TGTGCCAGCAGTTCGACGGGGAATTCACCCCTCCACTTT. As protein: CASSSTGNSPLHF.

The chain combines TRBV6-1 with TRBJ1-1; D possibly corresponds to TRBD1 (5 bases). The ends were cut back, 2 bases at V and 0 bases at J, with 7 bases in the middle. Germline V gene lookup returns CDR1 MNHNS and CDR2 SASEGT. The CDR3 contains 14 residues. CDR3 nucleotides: TGTGCCAGCAGTGAACTGGGGCTGAACACTGAAGCTTTCTTT. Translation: CASSELGLNTEAFF.

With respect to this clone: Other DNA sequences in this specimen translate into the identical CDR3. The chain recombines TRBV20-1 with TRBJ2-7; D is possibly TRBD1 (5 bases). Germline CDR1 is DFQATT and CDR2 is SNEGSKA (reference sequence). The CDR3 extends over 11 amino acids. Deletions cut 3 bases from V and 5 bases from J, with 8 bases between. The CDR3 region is CSARSGHEQYF. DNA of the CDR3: TGCAGTGCTAGGTCAGGGCACGAGCAGTACTTC.

The DNA of the CDR3 is TGTGCCAGCAGCTTGGCGGGGGGGGCTGGAAATGAGCAGTTCTTC. Residues: CASSLAGGAGNEQFF. The rearrangement joins TRBV11-2 to TRBJ2-1, with 9 bases identical to TRBD2. Per germline, CDR1 SGHAT and CDR2 FQNNGV. The CDR3 contains 15 residues. V shed 3 bases and J 7 bases; nucleotides not matched to a gene: 7.

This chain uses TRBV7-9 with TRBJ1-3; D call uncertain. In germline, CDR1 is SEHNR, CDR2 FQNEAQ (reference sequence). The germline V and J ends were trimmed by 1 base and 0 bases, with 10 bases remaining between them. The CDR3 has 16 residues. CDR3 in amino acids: CASSLVYSYSGNTIYF. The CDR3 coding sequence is TGTGCCAGCAGCTTAGTATACAGCTACTCTGGAAACACCATATATTTT. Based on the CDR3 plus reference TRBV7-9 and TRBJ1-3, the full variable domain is DTGVSQNPRHKITKRGQNVTFRCDPISEHNRLYWYRQTLGQGPEFLTYFQNEAQLEKSRLLSDRFSAERPKGSFSTLEIQRTEQGDSAMYLCASSLVYSYSGNTIYFGEGSWLTVV.

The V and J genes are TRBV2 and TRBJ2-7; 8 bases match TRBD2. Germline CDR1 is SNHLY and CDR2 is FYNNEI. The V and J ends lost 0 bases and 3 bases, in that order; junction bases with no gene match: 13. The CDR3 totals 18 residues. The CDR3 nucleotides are TGTGCCAGCAGTGAAGCGGGGGCTAGCGGGCTCCCGGGCTACGAGCAGTACTTC. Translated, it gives CASSEAGASGLPGYEQYF.